This paragraph covers one T cell receptor (beta chain) sequence. The data are from a study of early T cells in non-severe SARS-CoV-2 infection. TCRdb itself ran the 5' RACE reads through MiXCR, one entry per CDR3 protein. The profile shows tens of thousands of distinct CDR3 sequences, more than 12% of them singletons. Source material: whole blood. This receptor was taken from an adult who was a healthcare worker with PCR-confirmed SARS-CoV-2 infection or an uninfected control (not recorded which).

The DNA for the CDR3 is TGCAGTGCTAGAGATTGGGGGATAGCCAAAAACATTCAGTACTTC. Translating gives CSARDWGIAKNIQYF. The rearrangement uses TRBV20-1 and TRBJ2-4, with D possibly being TRBD1 or TRBD2 (5 bases each). V was pared by 0 bases and J by 0 bases, with 9 bases between. Germline CDR1 is DFQATT and CDR2 is SNEGSKA (reference sequence). The CDR3 covers 15 residues.